This is a list of T cell receptor beta chains from one sample in a study of T cells after yellow fever vaccination. TCRdb reprocessed the 5' RACE reads via MiXCR and lists one record per CDR3 protein. The profile covers 120,000 or so distinct CDR3 sequences, with roughly 6.8% appearing a single time and 2.5% to 3% taken by the ten largest. Sequenced here: CD4+ T cells sorted from PBMCs, sampled around 45 days after the first yellow fever vaccination. Receptors were obtained from a man between 18 and 35 years old who received the YFV17D yellow fever vaccine. CDR3s include the opening cysteine and the closing phenylalanine or tryptophan. D genes are given only for firm matches. Size values are once, few and many counts, or a class for expanded clones, and some rows have none.

abundance | j_gene | v_gene | d_gene | CDR3aa | CDR3nt
many | TRBJ1-1 | TRBV7-8 | NA | CASSLRLNTEAFF | TGTGCCAGCAGCTTGCGATTGAACACTGAAGCTTTCTTT
many | TRBJ1-3 | TRBV6-2/TRBV6-3 | TRBD1 | CASSYSTGDGNTIYF | TGTGCCAGCAGTTACTCGACAGGGGATGGAAACACCATATATTTT
many | TRBJ2-7 | TRBV27 | NA | CASSATPRHEQYF | TGTGCCAGCAGTGCCACCCCTCGTCACGAGCAGTACTTC
many | TRBJ2-1 | TRBV5-1 | TRBD2 | CASRNASGGARYNEQFF | TGCGCCAGCCGGAATGCTAGCGGGGGGGCCCGCTACAATGAGCAGTTCTTC
many | TRBJ2-5 | TRBV7-8 | NA | CASRLGQPQETQYF | TGTGCCAGCAGACTTGGACAGCCCCAAGAGACCCAGTACTTC
few | TRBJ2-1 | TRBV24-1 | TRBD1 | CATSRTGSYNEQFF | TGTGCCACCAGTCGGACAGGGTCCTACAATGAGCAGTTCTTC
many | TRBJ2-5 | TRBV7-9 | TRBD2 | CASSYPPGGVQETQYF | TGTGCCAGCAGCTACCCCCCGGGAGGGGTTCAAGAGACCCAGTACTTC
many | TRBJ2-1 | TRBV29-1 | NA | CSAGSGGGYNEQFF | TGCAGCGCCGGCTCAGGGGGAGGATACAATGAGCAGTTCTTC
NA | TRBJ2-1 | TRBV5-4 | NA | CASRRGGTEGHNEQFF | TGTGCCAGCAGACGGGGAGGGACAGAAGGCCACAATGAGCAGTTCTTC
many | TRBJ2-1 | TRBV20-1 | TRBD2 | CSARGGPGGAVNEQFF | TGCAGTGCTAGGGGGGGGCCCGGGGGGGCGGTCAATGAGCAGTTCTTC
NA | TRBJ2-1 | TRBV3-1 | TRBD2 | CASRGSGGNEQFF | TGTGCCAGCAGGGGGAGCGGGGGCAATGAGCAGTTCTTC
many | TRBJ2-2 | TRBV20-1 | NA | CSAGAGTAKTGELFF | TGCAGTGCCGGGGCCGGGACGGCAAAAACCGGGGAGCTGTTTTTT
many | TRBJ2-1 | TRBV20-1 | TRBD2 | CSARAPGGGSYNEQFF | TGCAGTGCTAGAGCCCCGGGCGGGGGTTCCTACAATGAGCAGTTCTTC
many | TRBJ2-1 | TRBV7-8 | NA | CASSLAQVSVFHEQFF | TGTGCCAGCAGCTTAGCGCAGGTCTCAGTGTTCCATGAGCAGTTCTTC
NA | TRBJ2-5 | TRBV5-1 | NA | CASSGEGHTGETQYF | TGCGCCAGCAGCGGGGAAGGACATACCGGAGAGACCCAGTACTTC
many | TRBJ1-2 | TRBV6-5 | NA | CASSYSIRAPLLDYTF | TGTGCCAGCAGTTACTCGATCAGGGCGCCTCTTTTGGACTACACCTTC
many | TRBJ2-5 | TRBV9 | NA | CASSVVPRETQYF | TGTGCCAGCAGCGTAGTCCCCCGGGAGACCCAGTACTTC
many | TRBJ2-5 | TRBV29-1 | NA | CSVDDPAETQYF | TGCAGCGTTGACGACCCAGCGGAGACCCAGTACTTC